Shown below are 17 T cell receptor beta chains from a single sample sequenced in a study of response to subunit inactivated influenza vaccine. Each CDR3 protein is one row after TCRdb ran MiXCR on the RT-PCR reads. Of under 800,000 distinct CDR3 sequences listed, approximately 15% were seen once; the top ten hold less than 9%. The material was PBMCs from blood, obtained around 14 days before vaccination. Source of these receptors: a man aged 50 to 59 who received an inactivated influenza vaccine.

This clonotype was counted ten times or more. The chain links TRBV5-1 to TRBJ2-7; D perhaps matches TRBD2 (6 bases). The CDR3 length is 11 residues. Per the germline V gene, CDR1 is SGHRS and CDR2 is YFSETQ. Deletions cut 7 bases from V and 10 bases from J, with 15 bases between. The CDR3 DNA follows: TGCGCCAGCGCCCGCGGGGAGGATCAGTACTTC. Protein product: CASARGEDQYF.

This clonotype was found many times. The CDR3 DNA reads as TGTGCCAGCAGTTATGCCGTAAGGCCTGGCGGGGAGCTGTTTTTT. It codes for CASSYAVRPGGELFF. This chain uses TRBV6-5 with TRBJ2-2; no definite D call. The V gene lost 3 bases and the J gene lost 7 bases, with 15 bases spanning the gap. This CDR3 comprises 15 residues. Germline V CDR1 and CDR2: MNHEY, SVGAGI.

This clonotype appeared many times. The V and J genes are TRBV5-5 and TRBJ1-5; D perhaps matches TRBD1 (6 bases). This CDR3 has 16 amino acids. Per germline, CDR1 SGHKS and CDR2 YYEKEE (reference sequence). V was cut by 1 base and J by 0 bases, with 11 bases left in between. CDR3 in DNA: TGTGCCAGCAGCTTGAGGGGGGTCAATAGCAATCAGCCCCAGCATTTT. As protein: CASSLRGVNSNQPQHF. Combining the CDR3 with reference TRBV5-5 and TRBJ1-5 gives the whole variable domain DAGVTQSPTHLIKTRGQQVTLRCSPISGHKSVSWYQQVLGQGPQFIFQYYEKEERGRGNFPDRFSARQFPNYSSELNVNALLLGDSALYLCASSLRGVNSNQPQHFGDGTRLSIL.

This clonotype was seen repeatedly, ten times or more. The chain is built from TRBV29-1 and TRBJ2-2; 7 nucleotides line up with TRBD1. The CDR3 runs to 12 residues. V trimming: 7 bases; J trimming: 6 bases; junction bases outside the gene matches: 5. CDR1 SQVTM and CDR2 ANQGSEA come from the germline V gene. The DNA of the CDR3 is TGCAGCGCCGGACAGGCCTCCGGGGAGCTGTTTTTT. Translated: CSAGQASGELFF.

The sample holds a few counts of this clonotype. This chain links TRBV11-2 with TRBJ2-6; D is ambiguous. CDR1 and CDR2 (germline): SGHAT, FQNNGV. The CDR3 spans 18 residues. With 2 bases removed from V and 0 bases from J, the gap between germline ends came to 14 bases. Written as DNA, the CDR3 is TGTGCCAGCAGCTTACTTGGCAGTTTTGGCTCTGGGGCCAACGTCCTGACTTTC. It is translated as CASSLLGSFGSGANVLTF.

This chain connects TRBV7-3 to TRBJ2-2; 8 bases align to TRBD2. With 5 bases clipped from V and 4 bases from J, the junction kept 9 bases outside the gene matches. CDR1 and CDR2 from the germline V gene are SGHTA and FQGTGA. The CDR3 is 16 residues long. In DNA, the CDR3 is TGTGCCAGCAGCCTTTCCGCCGCGGGGGGCACCGGGGAGCTGTTTTTT. This gives the protein CASSLSAAGGTGELFF. Filled out from reference TRBV7-3 and TRBJ2-2, the complete variable domain reads GAGVSQTPSNKVTEKGKYVELRCDPISGHTALYWYRQSLGQGPEFLIYFQGTGAADDSGLPNDRFFAVRPEGSVSTLKIQRTERGDSAVYLCASSLSAAGGTGELFFGEGSRLTVL.

The rearrangement joins TRBV28 to TRBJ2-3; perhaps TRBD2 as D (6 bases). The CDR3 runs to 17 residues. V dropped 4 bases and J dropped 1 base, with 18 bases sitting between them. Germline CDR1 and CDR2: MDHEN and SYDVKM. The CDR3 sequence: CASSSHVGLLGTDTQYF. DNA of the CDR3: TGTGCCAGCAGTTCACACGTGGGACTCCTGGGCACAGATACGCAGTATTTT. Drawing the rest from reference TRBV28 and TRBJ2-3, the complete variable domain is DVKVTQSSRYLVKRTGEKVFLECVQDMDHENMFWYRQDPGLGLRLIYFSYDVKMKEKGDIPEGYSVSREKKERFSLILESASTNQTSMYLCASSSHVGLLGTDTQYFGPGTRLTVL.

In its sample, this clonotype was seen a few times. This chain uses TRBV4-3 with TRBJ2-7; D is possibly TRBD1 (6 bases). From germline, CDR1 is LGHNA and CDR2 YSLEER. CDR3 size: 15 residues. V shed 3 bases and J shed 4 bases, with 16 bases lying between them. This CDR3 is CASSQIRDTRYEQYF. The CDR3 DNA sequence: TGCGCCAGCAGCCAGATCCGGGACACAAGATACGAGCAGTACTTC.

The sample holds a few counts of this clonotype. This chain joins TRBV5-1 and TRBJ1-3; TRBD1 is a possible D gene (5 bases). V was shortened by 5 bases and J by 4 bases, with 10 bases between the two germline ends. CDR1 and CDR2 from the germline V gene are SGHRS and YFSETQ. The CDR3 is made up of 13 amino acids. CDR3 sequence (DNA): TGCGCCAGCAGAGCGGACATGGGAAACACCATATATTTT. Translation: CASRADMGNTIYF.

This sequence joins TRBV5-1 and TRBJ2-3; weak D call: TRBD1 (5 bases). V lost 4 bases and J 4 bases, leaving 13 bases between the germline ends. Germline values: CDR1 SGHRS, CDR2 YFSETQ. The CDR3 is made up of 14 amino acids. CDR3 bases: TGCGCCAGCAGCAGCAACAGGTACTCAGATACGCAGTATTTT. Its translation: CASSSNRYSDTQYF.

This clonotype was seen many times. This chain connects TRBV7-9 to TRBJ1-1; 8 nucleotides align to TRBD1. The CDR3 length is 15 residues. Unmatched junction bases numbered 8, after V lost 4 bases and J lost 4 bases. Germline CDR1 and CDR2: SEHNR and FQNEAQ (reference sequence). Written as DNA, the CDR3 is TGTGCCAGCAGCTACAGGGGGGGGCGGGGCACTGAAGCTTTCTTT. Amino acid sequence: CASSYRGGRGTEAFF.

This clonotype was observed at least ten times. This CDR3 is CASSFAGRKDSYSNQPQHF. Written as DNA, the CDR3 is TGTGCCAGCAGTTTCGCAGGCCGGAAAGACAGTTATAGCAATCAGCCCCAGCATTTT. The chain couples TRBV6-5 to TRBJ1-5, with a weak D call TRBD1 (5 bases). Germline lookup yields CDR1 MNHEY and CDR2 SVGAGI. The CDR3 is 19 residues long. The germline V and J ends were trimmed by 4 bases and 0 bases, with 22 bases remaining between them.

The chain couples TRBV19 to TRBJ2-7, with 8 bases lining up with TRBD2. V shed 8 bases and J 3 bases; nucleotides not matched to a gene: 9. CDR1 is LNHDA, CDR2 SQIVND, per germline (reference sequence). The CDR3 is 14 amino acids. CDR3 loop: CASGTGLAGYEQYF. Written as DNA, the CDR3 is TGTGCCAGTGGAACTGGACTAGCAGGCTACGAGCAGTACTTC.

This clonotype was seen a handful of times. This chain links TRBV20-1 with TRBJ2-3, with D perhaps TRBD1 or TRBD2 (5 bases each). In germline, CDR1 is DFQATT, CDR2 SNEGSKA (reference sequence). This CDR3 spans 16 amino acids. Deletions cut 4 bases from V and 2 bases from J, with 19 bases between. The CDR3, as DNA: TGCAGTGCTAAAATGTTTGGGCGAGGGGTCACAGATACGCAGTATTTT. Its translation: CSAKMFGRGVTDTQYF.

V and J are TRBV4-3 and TRBJ1-2; D is perhaps TRBD1 (6 bases). This CDR3 is built from 14 residues. Germline values: CDR1 LGHNA, CDR2 YSLEER. V gave up 0 bases and J gave up 6 bases, with 11 bases separating them. The CDR3 DNA reads TGCGCCAGCAGCCAAGAAGACAGGATCCATGGCTACACCTTC. This codes for CASSQEDRIHGYTF.

Ten or more counts support this clonotype. The chain recombines TRBV28 with TRBJ2-5; perhaps TRBD1 as D (5 bases). Trimming left V 4 bases short and J 5 bases short, with 17 bases between. Germline V CDR1 and CDR2: MDHEN, SYDVKM. The CDR3 totals 15 residues. The CDR3 sequence: CASSSPQGRAETQYF. The CDR3 DNA reads as TGTGCCAGCAGTTCTCCCCAGGGCAGGGCGGAGACCCAGTACTTC. Using reference TRBV28 and TRBJ2-5 for the parts outside the CDR3, the full variable domain is DVKVTQSSRYLVKRTGEKVFLECVQDMDHENMFWYRQDPGLGLRLIYFSYDVKMKEKGDIPEGYSVSREKKERFSLILESASTNQTSMYLCASSSPQGRAETQYFGPGTRLLVL.

This clonotype has just a few counts. The V call is TRBV27, the J call TRBJ1-4; a possible D gene is TRBD1 (6 bases). The germline V gene has CDR1 MNHEY and CDR2 SMNVEV (reference sequence). This CDR3 is 14 amino acids long. The V gene lost 6 bases and the J gene lost 13 bases, with 21 bases spanning the gap. CDR3 nucleotides: TGTGCCAGCAGGCATCAAACTACAGGGTTAAGACTGTTTTTT. This gives the protein CASRHQTTGLRLFF.